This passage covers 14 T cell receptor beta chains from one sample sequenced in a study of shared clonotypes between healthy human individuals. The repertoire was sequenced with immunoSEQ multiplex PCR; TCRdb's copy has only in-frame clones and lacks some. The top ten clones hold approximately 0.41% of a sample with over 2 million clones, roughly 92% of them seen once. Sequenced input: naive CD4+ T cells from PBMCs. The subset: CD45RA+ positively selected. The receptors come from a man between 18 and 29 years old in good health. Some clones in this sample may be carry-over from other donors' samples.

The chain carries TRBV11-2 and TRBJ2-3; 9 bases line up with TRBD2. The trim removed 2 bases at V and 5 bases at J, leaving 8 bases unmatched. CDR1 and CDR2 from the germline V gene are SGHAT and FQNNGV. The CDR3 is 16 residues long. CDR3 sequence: CASSLNIAGALDTQYF. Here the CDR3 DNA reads TGTGCCAGCAGCTTAAATATAGCGGGAGCGTTAGATACGCAGTATTTT.

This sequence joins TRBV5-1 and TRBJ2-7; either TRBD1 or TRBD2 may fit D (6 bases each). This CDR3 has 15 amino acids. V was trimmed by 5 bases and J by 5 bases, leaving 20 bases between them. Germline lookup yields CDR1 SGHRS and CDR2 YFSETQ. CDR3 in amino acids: CASSSQGRGADEQYF. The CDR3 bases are TGCGCCAGCAGTTCTCAGGGGCGCGGGGCGGACGAGCAGTACTTC.

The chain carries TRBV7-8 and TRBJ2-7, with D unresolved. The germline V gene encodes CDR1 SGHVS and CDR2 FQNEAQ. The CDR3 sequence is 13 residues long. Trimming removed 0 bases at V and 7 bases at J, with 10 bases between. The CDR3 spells CASSLAGYQEQYF. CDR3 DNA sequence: TGTGCCAGCAGCTTAGCGGGTTACCAGGAGCAGTACTTC.

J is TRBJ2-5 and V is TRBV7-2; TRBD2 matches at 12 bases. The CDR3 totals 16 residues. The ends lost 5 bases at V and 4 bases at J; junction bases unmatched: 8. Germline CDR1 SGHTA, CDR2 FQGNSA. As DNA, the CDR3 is TGTGCCAGCAGCCAGACTAGCGGGAGATATTCAGAGACCCAGTACTTC. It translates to CASSQTSGRYSETQYF.

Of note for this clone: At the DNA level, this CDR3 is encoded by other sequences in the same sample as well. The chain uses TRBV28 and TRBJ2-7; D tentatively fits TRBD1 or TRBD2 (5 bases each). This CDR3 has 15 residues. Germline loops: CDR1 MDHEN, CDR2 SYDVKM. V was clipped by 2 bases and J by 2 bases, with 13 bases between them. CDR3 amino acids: CASSLGGSGPYEQYF. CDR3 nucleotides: TGTGCCAGCAGTTTAGGGGGTTCAGGGCCCTACGAGCAGTACTTC.

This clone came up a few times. The CDR3 bases are TGCGCCAGCACCATAGGTTCACCCGGGGAGCTGTTTTTT. Protein product: CASTIGSPGELFF. The V and J genes are TRBV5-1 and TRBJ2-2, with D unresolved. V gave up 6 bases and J gave up 6 bases, with 12 bases separating them. The CDR3 spans 13 residues. Germline loops: CDR1 SGHRS, CDR2 YFSETQ.

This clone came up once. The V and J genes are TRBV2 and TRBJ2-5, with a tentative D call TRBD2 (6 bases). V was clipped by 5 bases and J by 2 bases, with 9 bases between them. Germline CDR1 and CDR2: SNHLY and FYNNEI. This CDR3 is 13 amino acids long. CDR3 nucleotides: TGTGCCAGCAGTCGGGAGCAACAAGAGACCCAGTACTTC. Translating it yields CASSREQQETQYF.

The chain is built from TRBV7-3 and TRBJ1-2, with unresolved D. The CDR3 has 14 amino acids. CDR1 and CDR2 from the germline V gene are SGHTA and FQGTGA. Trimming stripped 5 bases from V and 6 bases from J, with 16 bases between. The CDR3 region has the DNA TGTGCCAGCAGCCCAACCATCTTAGGCCATGGCTACACCTTC. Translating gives CASSPTILGHGYTF.

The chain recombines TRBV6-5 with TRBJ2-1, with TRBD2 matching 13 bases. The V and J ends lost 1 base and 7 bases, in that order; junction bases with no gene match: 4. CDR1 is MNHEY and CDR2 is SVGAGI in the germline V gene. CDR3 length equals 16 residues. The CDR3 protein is CASSYWGTSGKNEQFF. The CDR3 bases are TGTGCCAGCAGTTACTGGGGGACTAGCGGGAAAAATGAGCAGTTCTTC.

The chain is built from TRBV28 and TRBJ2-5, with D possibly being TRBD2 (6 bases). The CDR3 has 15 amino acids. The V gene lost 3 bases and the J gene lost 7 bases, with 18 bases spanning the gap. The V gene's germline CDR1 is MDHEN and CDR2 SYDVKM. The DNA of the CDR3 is TGTGCCAGCAGTTTCGCCGGGCTTGGGGAGGTGACCCAGTACTTC. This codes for CASSFAGLGEVTQYF. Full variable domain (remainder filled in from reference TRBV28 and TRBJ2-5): DVKVTQSSRYLVKRTGEKVFLECVQDMDHENMFWYRQDPGLGLRLIYFSYDVKMKEKGDIPEGYSVSREKKERFSLILESASTNQTSMYLCASSFAGLGEVTQYFGPGTRLLVL.

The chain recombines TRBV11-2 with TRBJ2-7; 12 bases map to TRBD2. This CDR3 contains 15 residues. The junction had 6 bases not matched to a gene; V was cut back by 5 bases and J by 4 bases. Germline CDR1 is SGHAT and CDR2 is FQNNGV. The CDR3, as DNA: TGTGCCAGCAGCGCCAGACTAGCGGGAGCGTACGAGCAGTACTTC. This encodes CASSARLAGAYEQYF.

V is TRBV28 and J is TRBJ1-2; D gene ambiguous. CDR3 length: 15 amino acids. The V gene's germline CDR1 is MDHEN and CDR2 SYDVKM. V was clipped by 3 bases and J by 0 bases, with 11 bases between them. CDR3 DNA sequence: TGTGCCAGCAGTTTTACGGACGCCGCTAACTATGGCTACACCTTC. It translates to CASSFTDAANYGYTF.

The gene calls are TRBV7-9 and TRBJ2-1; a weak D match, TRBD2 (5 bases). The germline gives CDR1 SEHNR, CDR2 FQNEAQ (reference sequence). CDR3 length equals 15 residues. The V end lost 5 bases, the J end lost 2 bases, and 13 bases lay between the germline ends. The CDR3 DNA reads TGTGCCAGCAGCACTTCGCGGGCAGCCTACAATGAGCAGTTCTTC. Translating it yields CASSTSRAAYNEQFF.

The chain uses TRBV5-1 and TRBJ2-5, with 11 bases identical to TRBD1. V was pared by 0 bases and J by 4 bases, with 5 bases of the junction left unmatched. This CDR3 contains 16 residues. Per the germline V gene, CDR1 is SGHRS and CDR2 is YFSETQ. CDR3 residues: CASSLAGTGGLETQYF. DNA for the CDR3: TGCGCCAGCAGCTTGGCCGGGACAGGGGGGCTAGAGACCCAGTACTTC.